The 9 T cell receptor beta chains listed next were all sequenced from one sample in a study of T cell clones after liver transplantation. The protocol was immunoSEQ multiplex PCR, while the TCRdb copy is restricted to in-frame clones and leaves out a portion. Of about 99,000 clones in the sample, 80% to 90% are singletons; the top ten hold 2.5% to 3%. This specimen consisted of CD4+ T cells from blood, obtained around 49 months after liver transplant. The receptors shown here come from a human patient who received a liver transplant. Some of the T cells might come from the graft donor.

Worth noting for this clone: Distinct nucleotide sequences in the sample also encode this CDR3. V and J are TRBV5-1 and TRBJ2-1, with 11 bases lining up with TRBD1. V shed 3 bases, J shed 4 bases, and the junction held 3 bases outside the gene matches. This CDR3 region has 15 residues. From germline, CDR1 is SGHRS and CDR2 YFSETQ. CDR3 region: CASSSGQGAYNEQFF. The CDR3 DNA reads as TGCGCCAGCAGCTCCGGACAGGGGGCGTACAATGAGCAGTTCTTC.

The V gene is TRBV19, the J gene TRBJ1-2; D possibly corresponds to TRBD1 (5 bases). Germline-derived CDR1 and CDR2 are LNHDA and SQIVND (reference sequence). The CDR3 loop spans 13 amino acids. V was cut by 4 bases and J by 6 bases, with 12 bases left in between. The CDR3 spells CASSRDQGHGYTF. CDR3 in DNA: TGTGCCAGTAGTAGGGACCAAGGCCATGGCTACACCTTC.

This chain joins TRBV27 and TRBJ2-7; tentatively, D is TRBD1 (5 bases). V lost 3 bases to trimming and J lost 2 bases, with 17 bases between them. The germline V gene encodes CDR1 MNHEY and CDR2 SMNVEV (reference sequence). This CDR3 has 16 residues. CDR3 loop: CASSFRGAAATYEQYF. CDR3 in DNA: TGTGCCAGCAGTTTTCGTGGGGCCGCGGCTACCTACGAGCAGTACTTC.

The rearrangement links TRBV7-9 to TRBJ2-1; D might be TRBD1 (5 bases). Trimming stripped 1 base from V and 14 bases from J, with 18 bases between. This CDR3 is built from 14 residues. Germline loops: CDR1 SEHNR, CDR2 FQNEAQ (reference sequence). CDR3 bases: TGTGCCAGCAGCTTAGAAGTCAGAACGGAAGGGGAGTTCTTC. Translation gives CASSLEVRTEGEFF.

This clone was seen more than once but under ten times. The chain's CDR3 is CASCAGGNSPLHF. The CDR3 coding sequence is TGTGCCAGCTGCGCAGGGGGCAATTCACCCCTCCACTTT. The V gene is TRBV19, the J gene TRBJ1-6; 8 bases agree with TRBD1. Germline V lookup: CDR1 LNHDA, CDR2 SQIVND (reference sequence). The CDR3 runs 13 residues. Germline trimming cut 9 bases from V and 7 bases from J; bases unmatched to any gene: 5.

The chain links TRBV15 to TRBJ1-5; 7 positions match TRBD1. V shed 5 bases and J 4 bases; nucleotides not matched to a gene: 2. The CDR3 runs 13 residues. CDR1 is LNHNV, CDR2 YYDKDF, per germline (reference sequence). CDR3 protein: CATSLGQNQPQHF. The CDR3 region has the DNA TGTGCCACCAGCCTGGGACAGAATCAGCCCCAGCATTTT.

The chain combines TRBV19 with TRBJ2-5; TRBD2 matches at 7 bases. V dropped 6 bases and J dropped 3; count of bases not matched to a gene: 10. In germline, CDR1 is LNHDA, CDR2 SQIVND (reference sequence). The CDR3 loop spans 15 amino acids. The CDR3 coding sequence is TGTGCCAGTAGAACCTCGGGACTAACCAAAGAGACCCAGTACTTC. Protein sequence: CASRTSGLTKETQYF.

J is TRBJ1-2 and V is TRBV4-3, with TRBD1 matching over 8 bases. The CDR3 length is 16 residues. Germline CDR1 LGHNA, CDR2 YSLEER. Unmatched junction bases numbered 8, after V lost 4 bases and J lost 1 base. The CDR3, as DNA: TGCGCCAGCAGCCCCTCCGGGGACAGGCGTAACTATGGCTACACCTTC. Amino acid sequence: CASSPSGDRRNYGYTF.

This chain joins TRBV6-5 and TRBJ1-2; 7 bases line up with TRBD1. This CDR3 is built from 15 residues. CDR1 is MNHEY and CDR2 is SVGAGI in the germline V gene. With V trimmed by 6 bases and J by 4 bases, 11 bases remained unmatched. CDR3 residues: CASRPGTDQTYGYTF. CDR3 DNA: TGTGCCAGCAGGCCCGGGACAGACCAAACCTATGGCTACACCTTC.